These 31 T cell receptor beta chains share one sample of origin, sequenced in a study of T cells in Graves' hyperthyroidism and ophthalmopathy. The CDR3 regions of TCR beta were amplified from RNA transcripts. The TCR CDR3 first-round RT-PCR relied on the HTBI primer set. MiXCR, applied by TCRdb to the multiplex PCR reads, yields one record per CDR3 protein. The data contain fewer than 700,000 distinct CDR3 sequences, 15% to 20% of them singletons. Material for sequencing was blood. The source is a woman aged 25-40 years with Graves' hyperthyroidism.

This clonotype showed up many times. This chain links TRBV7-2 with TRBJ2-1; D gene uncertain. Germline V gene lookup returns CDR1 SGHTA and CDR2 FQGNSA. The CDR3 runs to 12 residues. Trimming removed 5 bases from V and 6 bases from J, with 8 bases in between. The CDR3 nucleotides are TGTGCCAGCAGCAAACCGGGCAATGAGCAGTTCTTC. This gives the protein CASSKPGNEQFF.

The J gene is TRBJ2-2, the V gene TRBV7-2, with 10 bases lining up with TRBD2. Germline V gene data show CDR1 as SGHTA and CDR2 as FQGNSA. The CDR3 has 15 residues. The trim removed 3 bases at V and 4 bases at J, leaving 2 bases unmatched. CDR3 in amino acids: CASSLGLAFTGELFF. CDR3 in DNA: TGTGCCAGCAGCTTGGGACTAGCGTTCACCGGGGAGCTGTTTTTT.

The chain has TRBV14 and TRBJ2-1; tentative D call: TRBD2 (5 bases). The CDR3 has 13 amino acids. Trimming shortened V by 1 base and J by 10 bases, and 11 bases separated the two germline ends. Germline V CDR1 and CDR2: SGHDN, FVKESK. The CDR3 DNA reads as TGTGCCAGCAGCCAAGGATCGGGCGGGGAGCAGTTCTTC. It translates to CASSQGSGGEQFF.

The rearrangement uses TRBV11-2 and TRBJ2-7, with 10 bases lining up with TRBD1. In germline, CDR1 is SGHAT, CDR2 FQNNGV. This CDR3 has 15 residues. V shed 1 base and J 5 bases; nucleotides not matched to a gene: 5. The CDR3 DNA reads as TGTGCCAGCAGCTTAGCATTCGGGACAGGGGACGAGCAGTACTTC. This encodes CASSLAFGTGDEQYF.

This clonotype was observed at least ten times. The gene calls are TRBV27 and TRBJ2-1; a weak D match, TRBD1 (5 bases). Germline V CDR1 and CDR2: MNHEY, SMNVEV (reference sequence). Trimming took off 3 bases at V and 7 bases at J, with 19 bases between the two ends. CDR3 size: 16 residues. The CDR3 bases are TGTGCCAGCAGTTTCAGCCGTGCAGGGAAGGGTAATGAGCAGTTCTTC. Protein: CASSFSRAGKGNEQFF.

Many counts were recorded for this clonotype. This CDR3 is CASIQLAGPSYEQYF. CDR3 nucleotides: TGTGCCAGCATCCAACTAGCGGGACCCTCCTACGAGCAGTACTTC. V and J are TRBV28 and TRBJ2-7; 10 positions agree with TRBD2. Germline V gene lookup returns CDR1 MDHEN and CDR2 SYDVKM. V lost 7 bases, J lost 0 bases, and 6 bases stayed unmatched. The CDR3 is 15 amino acids.

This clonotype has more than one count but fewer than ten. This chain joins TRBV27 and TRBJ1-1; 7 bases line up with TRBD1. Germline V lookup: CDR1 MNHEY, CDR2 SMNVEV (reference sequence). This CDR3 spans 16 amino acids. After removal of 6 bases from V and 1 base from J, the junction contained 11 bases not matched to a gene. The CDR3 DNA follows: TGTGCCAGCAGCAGCCTGGCAGGGGGGAAGAACACTGAAGCTTTCTTT. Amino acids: CASSSLAGGKNTEAFF.

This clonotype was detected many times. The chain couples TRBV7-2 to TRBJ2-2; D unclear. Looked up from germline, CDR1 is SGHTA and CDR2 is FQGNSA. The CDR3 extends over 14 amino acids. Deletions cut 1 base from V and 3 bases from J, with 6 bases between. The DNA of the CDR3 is TGTGCCAGCAGCTTAGTCCCGGACACCGGGGAGCTGTTTTTT. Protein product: CASSLVPDTGELFF.

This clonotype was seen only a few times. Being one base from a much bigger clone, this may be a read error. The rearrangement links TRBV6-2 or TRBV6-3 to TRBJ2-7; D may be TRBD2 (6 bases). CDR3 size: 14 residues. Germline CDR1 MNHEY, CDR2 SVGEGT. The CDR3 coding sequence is TGTGCCAGCAGTGACCGGGACTTATCCTACGAGCAGCACTTC. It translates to CASSDRDLSYEQHF.

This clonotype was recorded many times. The CDR3 here is CASSPGGRRTEAFF. The CDR3 bases are TGTGCCAGCAGTCCGGGAGGGAGGAGAACTGAAGCTTTCTTT. The chain recombines TRBV28 with TRBJ1-1; no definite D call. This CDR3 has 14 residues. CDR1 and CDR2 (germline): MDHEN, SYDVKM. V lost 5 bases, J lost 5 bases, and 15 bases lay in between. Looking up the rest from reference TRBV28 and TRBJ1-1 gives the full variable domain: DVKVTQSSRYLVKRTGEKVFLECVQDMDHENMFWYRQDPGLGLRLIYFSYDVKMKEKGDIPEGYSVSREKKERFSLILESASTNQTSMYLCASSPGGRRTEAFFGQGTRLTVV.

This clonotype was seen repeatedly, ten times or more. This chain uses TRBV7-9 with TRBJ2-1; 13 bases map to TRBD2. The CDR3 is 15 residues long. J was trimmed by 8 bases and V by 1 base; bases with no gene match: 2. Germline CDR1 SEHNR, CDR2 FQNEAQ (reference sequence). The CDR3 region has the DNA TGTGCCAGCAGCTTAGGGACTAGCGGGAGTGATGAGCAGTTCTTC. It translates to CASSLGTSGSDEQFF.

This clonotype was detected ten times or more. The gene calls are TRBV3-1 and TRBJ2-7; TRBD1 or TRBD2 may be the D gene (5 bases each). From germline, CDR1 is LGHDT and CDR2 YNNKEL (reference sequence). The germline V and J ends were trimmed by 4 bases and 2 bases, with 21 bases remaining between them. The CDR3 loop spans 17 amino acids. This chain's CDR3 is CASSLGAAGTVTYEQYF. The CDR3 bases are TGTGCCAGCAGCCTTGGGGCCGCCGGGACGGTAACCTACGAGCAGTACTTC.

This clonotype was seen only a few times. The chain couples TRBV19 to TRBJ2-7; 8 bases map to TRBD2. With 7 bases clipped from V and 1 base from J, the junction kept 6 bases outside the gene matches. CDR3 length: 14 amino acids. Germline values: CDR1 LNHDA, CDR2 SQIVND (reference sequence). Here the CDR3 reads CASNDGRASYEQYF. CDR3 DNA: TGTGCCAGTAATGACGGGAGGGCTTCCTACGAGCAGTACTTC.

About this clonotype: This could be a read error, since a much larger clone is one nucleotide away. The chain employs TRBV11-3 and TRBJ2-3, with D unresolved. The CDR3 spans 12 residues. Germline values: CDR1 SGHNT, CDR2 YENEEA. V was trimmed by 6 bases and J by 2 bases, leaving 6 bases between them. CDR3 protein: CASRSDTDTQYF. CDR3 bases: TGTGCCAGCAGATCGGACACAGATACGCAGTATTTT.

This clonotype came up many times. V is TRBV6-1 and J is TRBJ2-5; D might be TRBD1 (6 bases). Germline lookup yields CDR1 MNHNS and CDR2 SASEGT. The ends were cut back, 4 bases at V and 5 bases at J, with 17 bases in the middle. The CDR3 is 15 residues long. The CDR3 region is CASSGDPGARETQYF. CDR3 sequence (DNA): TGTGCCAGCAGTGGAGACCCAGGGGCAAGGGAGACCCAGTACTTC.

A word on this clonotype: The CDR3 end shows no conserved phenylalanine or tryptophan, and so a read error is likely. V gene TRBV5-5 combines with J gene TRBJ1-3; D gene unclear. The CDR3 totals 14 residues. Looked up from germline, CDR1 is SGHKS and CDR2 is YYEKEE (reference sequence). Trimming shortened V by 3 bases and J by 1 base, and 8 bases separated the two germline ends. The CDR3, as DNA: TGTGCCAGCAGCTCTTCAATATCTGGAAACACCATATATCTT. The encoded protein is CASSSSISGNTIYL.

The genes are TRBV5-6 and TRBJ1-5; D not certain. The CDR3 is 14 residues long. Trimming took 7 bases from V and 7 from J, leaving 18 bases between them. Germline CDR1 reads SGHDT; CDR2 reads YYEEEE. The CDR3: CASEAFPGRQPQHF. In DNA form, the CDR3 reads TGTGCCAGCGAGGCATTCCCTGGTCGCCAGCCCCAGCATTTT. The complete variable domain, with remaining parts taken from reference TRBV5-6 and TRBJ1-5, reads DAGVTQSPTHLIKTRGQQVTLRCSPKSGHDTVSWYQQALGQGPQFIFQYYEEEERQRGNFPDRFSGHQFPNYSSELNVNALLLGDSALYLCASEAFPGRQPQHFGDGTRLSIL.

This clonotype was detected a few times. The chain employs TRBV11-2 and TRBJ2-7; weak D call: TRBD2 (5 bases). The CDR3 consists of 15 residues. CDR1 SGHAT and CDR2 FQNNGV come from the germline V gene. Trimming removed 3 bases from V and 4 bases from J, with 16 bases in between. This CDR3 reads CASSFFRGIGYEQYF. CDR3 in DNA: TGTGCCAGCAGCTTTTTCCGGGGAATTGGGTACGAGCAGTACTTC.

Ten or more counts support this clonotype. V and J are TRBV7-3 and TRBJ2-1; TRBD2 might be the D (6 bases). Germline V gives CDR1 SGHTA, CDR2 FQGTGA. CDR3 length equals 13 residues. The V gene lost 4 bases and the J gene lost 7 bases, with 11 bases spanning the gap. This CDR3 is CASSWAAGNEQFF. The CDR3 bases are TGTGCCAGCAGCTGGGCGGCGGGGAATGAGCAGTTCTTC.

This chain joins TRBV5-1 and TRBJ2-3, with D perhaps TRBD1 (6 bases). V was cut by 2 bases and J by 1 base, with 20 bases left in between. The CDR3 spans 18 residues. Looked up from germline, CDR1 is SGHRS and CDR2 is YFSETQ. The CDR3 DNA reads TGCGCCAGCAGCTTTCCCCGTACAGGGAAGCTTCGCACAGATACGCAGTATTTT. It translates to CASSFPRTGKLRTDTQYF.

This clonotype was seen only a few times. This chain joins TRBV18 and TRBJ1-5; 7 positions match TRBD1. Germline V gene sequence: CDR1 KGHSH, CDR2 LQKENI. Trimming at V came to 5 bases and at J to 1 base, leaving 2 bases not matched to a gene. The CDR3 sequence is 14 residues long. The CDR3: CASSTQGSNQPQHF. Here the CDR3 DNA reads TGTGCCAGCTCAACACAGGGGAGCAATCAGCCCCAGCATTTT.

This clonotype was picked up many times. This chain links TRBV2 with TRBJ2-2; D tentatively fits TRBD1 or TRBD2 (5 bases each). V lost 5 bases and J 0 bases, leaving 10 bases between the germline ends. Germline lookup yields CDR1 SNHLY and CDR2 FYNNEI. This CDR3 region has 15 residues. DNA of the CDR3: TGTGCCAGCAGTTGGGACGAACCGAACACCGGGGAGCTGTTTTTT. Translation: CASSWDEPNTGELFF.

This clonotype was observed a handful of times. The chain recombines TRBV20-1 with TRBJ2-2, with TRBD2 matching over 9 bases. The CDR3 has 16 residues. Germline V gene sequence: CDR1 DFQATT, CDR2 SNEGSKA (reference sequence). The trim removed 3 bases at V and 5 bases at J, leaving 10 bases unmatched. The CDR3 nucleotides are TGCAGTGCTAGTACGCTAGCGGGACCGGGAACCGGGGAGCTGTTTTTT. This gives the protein CSASTLAGPGTGELFF.

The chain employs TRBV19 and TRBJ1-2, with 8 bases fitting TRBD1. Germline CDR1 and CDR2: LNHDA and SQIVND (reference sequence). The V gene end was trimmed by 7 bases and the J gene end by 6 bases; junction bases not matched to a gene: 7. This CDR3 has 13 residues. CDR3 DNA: TGTGCCAGTAATCCAGGGGGCGCGGATGGCTACACCTTC. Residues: CASNPGGADGYTF.

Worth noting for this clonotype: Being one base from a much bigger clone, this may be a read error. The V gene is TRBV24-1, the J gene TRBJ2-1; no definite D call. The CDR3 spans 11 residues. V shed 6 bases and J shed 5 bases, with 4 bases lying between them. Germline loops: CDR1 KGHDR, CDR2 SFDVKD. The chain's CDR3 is CATSYDNEQFF. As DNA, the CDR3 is TGTGCCACCAGTTACGACAATGAGCAGTTCTTC.

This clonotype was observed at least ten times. The CDR3 DNA follows: TGTGCCTGGAGTGTACAACGGGTCCATGAGCAGTTCTTC. Protein product: CAWSVQRVHEQFF. This sequence joins TRBV30 and TRBJ2-1, with D hard to call. CDR1 is GTSNPN, CDR2 SVGIG, per germline (reference sequence). The length of the CDR3 is 13 residues. Trimming left V 0 bases short and J 8 bases short, with 11 bases between.

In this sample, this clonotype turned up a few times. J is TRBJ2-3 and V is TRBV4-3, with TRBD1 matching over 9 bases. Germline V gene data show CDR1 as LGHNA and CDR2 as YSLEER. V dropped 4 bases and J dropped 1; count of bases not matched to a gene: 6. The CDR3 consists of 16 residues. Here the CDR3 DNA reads TGCGCCAGCAGCCCACAGAGGACAGGGGGCACAGATACGCAGTATTTT. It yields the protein CASSPQRTGGTDTQYF.

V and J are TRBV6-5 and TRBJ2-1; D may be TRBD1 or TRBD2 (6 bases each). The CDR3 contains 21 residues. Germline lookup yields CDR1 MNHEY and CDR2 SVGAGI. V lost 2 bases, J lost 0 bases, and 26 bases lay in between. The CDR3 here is CASSYLYREAPREASYNEQFF. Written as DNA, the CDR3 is TGTGCCAGCAGTTACCTTTACAGGGAGGCCCCCAGGGAAGCCTCCTACAATGAGCAGTTCTTC.

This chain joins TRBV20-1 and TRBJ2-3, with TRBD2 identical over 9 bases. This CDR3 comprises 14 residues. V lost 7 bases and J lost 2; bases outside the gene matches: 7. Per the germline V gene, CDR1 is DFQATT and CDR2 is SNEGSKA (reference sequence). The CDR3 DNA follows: TGCAGTGGGAACCTAGCGGGAACCACAGATACGCAGTATTTT. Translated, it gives CSGNLAGTTDTQYF.

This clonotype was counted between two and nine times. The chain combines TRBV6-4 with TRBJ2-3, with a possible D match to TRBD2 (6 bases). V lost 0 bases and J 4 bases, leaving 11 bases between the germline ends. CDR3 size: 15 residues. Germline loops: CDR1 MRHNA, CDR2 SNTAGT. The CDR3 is CASSDSTGAPDTQYF. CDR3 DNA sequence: TGTGCCAGCAGTGACTCTACGGGAGCCCCAGATACGCAGTATTTT.

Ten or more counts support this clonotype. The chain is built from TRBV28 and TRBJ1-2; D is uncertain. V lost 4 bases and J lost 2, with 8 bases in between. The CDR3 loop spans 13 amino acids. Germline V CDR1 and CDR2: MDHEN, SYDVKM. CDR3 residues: CASSYDTNYGYTF. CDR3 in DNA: TGTGCCAGCAGTTATGACACCAACTATGGCTACACCTTC.